The next 22 T cell receptor beta chains were all read from a single sample in a study of blood T cell repertoires in COVID-19 (TCRdb year 2020). Library preparation employed the immunoSEQ multiplex PCR assay. This immuneACCESS table, as held by TCRdb, lists in-frame sequences with V and J called but not all clones. Of the missing ones, under half trace to an unresolved V gene in checked studies; the others have no known cause. This sample comprises 53,000 or so clones, around nine tenths of them detected only once. 2.5% to 3.5% of the sample comes from the top ten. Sequencing used peripheral blood. These receptors were collected from a human donor in a cohort sampled during active COVID-19.

The chain links TRBV6-6 to TRBJ2-2; 8 nucleotides align to TRBD1. The germline gives CDR1 MNHNY, CDR2 SVGAGI (reference sequence). V was pared by 5 bases and J by 5 bases, with 4 bases of the junction left unmatched. The CDR3 extends over 14 amino acids. The CDR3 coding sequence is TGTGCCAGCAGTCTTAACAGGGGGACCGGGGAGCTGTTTTTT. This codes for CASSLNRGTGELFF.

V is TRBV4-2 and J is TRBJ2-3, with D unclear. Trimming took 0 bases from V and 6 from J, leaving 10 bases between them. Germline-derived CDR1 and CDR2 are LGHNA and YNFKEQ. The CDR3 contains 14 residues. CDR3 bases: TGTGCCAGCAGCCAAGAACAGCTTCAGGATACGCAGTATTTT. Translated: CASSQEQLQDTQYF.

The CDR3 DNA sequence: TGTGCCAGCAGCCCGAGCCCGGGACAGGGGGAGACCCAGTACTTC. Translation: CASSPSPGQGETQYF. The chain recombines TRBV7-2 with TRBJ2-5, with 10 bases that match TRBD1. Germline V lookup: CDR1 SGHTA, CDR2 FQGNSA. CDR3 length equals 15 residues. V lost 5 bases to trimming and J lost 5 bases; unmatched junction nucleotides: 8.

This sequence joins TRBV29-1 and TRBJ2-5; TRBD2 agrees at 7 bases. The junction had 1 base not matched to a gene; V was cut back by 5 bases and J by 1 base. This CDR3 region has 12 residues. Germline assignment: CDR1 SQVTM and CDR2 ANQGSEA. DNA for the CDR3: TGCAGCGTTTGGGGGGGCCAAGAGACCCAGTACTTC. It codes for CSVWGGQETQYF. Full variable domain (rest looked up from reference TRBV29-1 and TRBJ2-5): SAVISQKPSRDICQRGTSLTIQCQVDSQVTMMFWYRQQPGQSLTLIATANQGSEATYESGFVIDKFPISRPNLTFSTLTVSNMSPEDSSIYLCSVWGGQETQYFGPGTRLLVL.

The CDR3 nucleotides read TGTGCCAGCAGTTTATATCGGGACAGCCAACCCGAGCAGTACTTC. Translating gives CASSLYRDSQPEQYF. V and J are TRBV28 and TRBJ2-7; the match to TRBD1 covers 7 bases. Germline trimming cut 1 base from V and 6 bases from J; bases unmatched to any gene: 9. CDR1 and CDR2 from the germline V gene are MDHEN and SYDVKM. The CDR3 loop spans 15 amino acids.

The chain recombines TRBV28 with TRBJ2-7, with D possibly matching TRBD1 (6 bases). The length of the CDR3 is 13 residues. V was pared by 6 bases and J by 0 bases, with 9 bases between. Germline V gives CDR1 MDHEN, CDR2 SYDVKM. In nucleotides, the CDR3 is TGTGCCAGCAGGGGGGCCGCCTCCTACGAGCAGTACTTC. Amino acids: CASRGAASYEQYF.

The chain employs TRBV5-4 and TRBJ2-5, with a possible D match to TRBD1 (6 bases). The V end lost 1 base, the J end lost 2 bases, and 9 bases lay between the germline ends. The CDR3 has 14 amino acids. Germline CDR1 reads SGHNT; CDR2 reads YYREEE (reference sequence). CDR3 bases: TGTGCCAGCAGCTTGCAACAGGGTCAAGAGACCCAGTACTTC. As protein: CASSLQQGQETQYF. Full variable domain (outside the CDR3, taken from reference TRBV5-4 and TRBJ2-5): ETGVTQSPTHLIKTRGQQVTLRCSSQSGHNTVSWYQQALGQGPQFIFQYYREEENGRGNFPPRFSGLQFPNYSSELNVNALELDDSALYLCASSLQQGQETQYFGPGTRLLVL.

The chain recombines TRBV7-9 with TRBJ2-3; TRBD2 matches at 7 bases. The CDR3 spans 18 residues. V was clipped by 5 bases and J by 1 base; unmatched bases: 15. Per germline, CDR1 SEHNR and CDR2 FQNEAQ (reference sequence). DNA of the CDR3: TGTGCCAGCAGCCGAGGGGCGGGGGACCTTACTGGCACAGATACGCAGTATTTT. Translating it yields CASSRGAGDLTGTDTQYF.

The chain couples TRBV5-5 to TRBJ1-3; no clear D. Germline loops: CDR1 SGHKS, CDR2 YYEKEE (reference sequence). The germline V and J ends were trimmed by 2 bases and 0 bases, with 12 bases remaining between them. CDR3 length: 16 residues. The CDR3 spells CASSLFRDHSGNTIYF. CDR3 bases: TGTGCCAGCAGCTTATTCCGGGATCACTCTGGAAACACCATATATTTT.

J is TRBJ2-3 and V is TRBV2, with TRBD2 matching 8 bases. The V and J ends lost 7 bases and 3 bases, in that order; junction bases with no gene match: 6. Germline V gene lookup returns CDR1 SNHLY and CDR2 FYNNEI. The CDR3 sequence is 14 residues long. The CDR3 coding sequence is TGTGCCAGCATGGGTAGCGGGGTTACAGATACGCAGTATTTT. Translation gives CASMGSGVTDTQYF.

V is TRBV12-3 or TRBV12-4 and J is TRBJ1-5; no clear D. This CDR3 is 13 amino acids long. The germline V and J ends were trimmed by 3 bases and 5 bases, with 8 bases remaining between them. For the CDR3, the DNA is TGTGCCAGCAGTTTGGAGGGAGATCAGCCCCAGCATTTT. The encoded protein is CASSLEGDQPQHF.

This rearrangement joins TRBV30 to TRBJ2-2, with no clear D. V lost 4 bases and J 2 bases, leaving 8 bases between the germline ends. Germline CDR1 is GTSNPN and CDR2 is SVGIG (reference sequence). CDR3 length: 13 amino acids. The CDR3 region is CAWTGFNTGELFF. For the CDR3, the DNA is TGTGCCTGGACCGGGTTCAACACCGGGGAGCTGTTTTTT.

The chain combines TRBV24-1 with TRBJ2-1; the match to TRBD1 covers 8 bases. Germline-derived CDR1 and CDR2 are KGHDR and SFDVKD. The CDR3 spans 15 residues. V shed 4 bases and J 2 bases; nucleotides not matched to a gene: 3. The chain's CDR3 is CATSEGTGPYNEQFF. The CDR3 DNA sequence: TGTGCCACCAGTGAAGGGACAGGCCCCTACAATGAGCAGTTCTTC.

The chain uses TRBV7-3 and TRBJ1-5; TRBD1 matches 9 bases. The CDR3 is 13 amino acids. V trimming: 3 bases; J trimming: 7 bases; junction bases outside the gene matches: 1. Looked up from germline, CDR1 is SGHTA and CDR2 is FQGTGA. The CDR3 spells CASSLDRGQPQHF. CDR3 nucleotide sequence: TGTGCCAGCAGCTTGGACAGGGGACAGCCCCAGCATTTT.

The V gene is TRBV19, the J gene TRBJ1-2; perhaps TRBD1 as D (6 bases). The CDR3 sequence is 14 residues long. The V gene's germline CDR1 is LNHDA and CDR2 SQIVND (reference sequence). V was trimmed by 8 bases and J by 5 bases, leaving 18 bases between them. CDR3 nucleotides: TGTGCCAGTGAGAATGTCAGGGGATTGTATGGCTACACCTTC. Protein product: CASENVRGLYGYTF.

This clone came up a few times. The chain carries TRBV7-8 and TRBJ1-2; 8 bases match TRBD1. V lost 6 bases, J lost 7 bases, and 10 bases stayed unmatched. Germline V gene sequence: CDR1 SGHVS, CDR2 FQNEAQ. The CDR3 extends over 14 amino acids. The CDR3 is CASSPRQGLAGYTF. The CDR3 nucleotides are TGTGCCAGCAGTCCCCGACAGGGGTTAGCTGGCTACACCTTC.

The rearrangement uses TRBV9 and TRBJ1-2; TRBD1 is a possible D gene (5 bases). The germline V and J ends were trimmed by 4 bases and 1 base, with 23 bases remaining between them. The CDR3 has 18 residues. CDR1 and CDR2 (germline): SGDLS, YYNGEE. The CDR3 DNA is TGTGCCAGCAGCAGATACTACGTCGTAGGGGTCGGTAACTATGGCTACACCTTC. This sequence encodes CASSRYYVVGVGNYGYTF.

This chain connects TRBV19 to TRBJ1-5, with 8 bases aligning to TRBD1. The CDR3 runs 16 residues. V was clipped by 9 bases and J by 3 bases; unmatched bases: 13. Germline V gene data show CDR1 as LNHDA and CDR2 as SQIVND (reference sequence). The CDR3 reads CASAQGVRRDNQPQHF. The CDR3 DNA follows: TGTGCCAGCGCACAGGGGGTAAGACGGGACAATCAGCCCCAGCATTTT.

In its sample, this clone was seen a few times. This rearrangement joins TRBV14 to TRBJ1-3; perhaps TRBD1 as D (5 bases). CDR1 is SGHDN and CDR2 is FVKESK in the germline V gene. The V and J ends lost 0 bases and 10 bases respectively, with 10 bases between them. This CDR3 is 13 amino acids long. The CDR3 loop is CASSQDWQGTIYF. For the CDR3, the DNA is TGTGCCAGCAGCCAAGATTGGCAGGGTACCATATATTTT.

The V call is TRBV19, the J call TRBJ1-1, with D unclear. V shed 3 bases and J shed 0 bases, with 8 bases lying between them. Germline assignment: CDR1 LNHDA and CDR2 SQIVND (reference sequence). The CDR3 contains 14 residues. CDR3 nucleotide sequence: TGTGCCAGTAGTATTACCCAGATGAACACTGAAGCTTTCTTT. As protein: CASSITQMNTEAFF.

The chain recombines TRBV7-2 with TRBJ2-4, with D uncertain. V lost 5 bases to trimming and J lost 9 bases, with 14 bases between them. Germline-derived CDR1 and CDR2 are SGHTA and FQGNSA. The CDR3 spans 13 residues. The CDR3: CASSTTEPGIQYF. The CDR3 DNA is TGTGCCAGCAGCACGACCGAGCCGGGCATTCAGTACTTC.

V is TRBV9 and J is TRBJ1-2; D unclear. Trimming removed 3 bases at V and 7 bases at J, with 13 bases between. Germline loops: CDR1 SGDLS, CDR2 YYNGEE. CDR3 length: 13 amino acids. This CDR3 is CASSGPSGPGYTF. In nucleotides, the CDR3 is TGTGCCAGCAGCGGGCCCTCGGGTCCTGGCTACACCTTC.